Described below is a single TCR beta chain sequence and its context. This record comes from a study of blood T cell repertoires in COVID-19. About the study: Specimens from acute and convalescent COVID-19 originated in the United States, Italy and Spain. T cells, B-cell-depleted T cells, or PBMCs provided the cDNA or gDNA that served as material.

Per the original methods: Reference gene primer amplification in the assay estimated nucleated cell counts. The data were produced by immunoSEQ multiplex PCR, yet TCRdb's version contains in-frame clones alone and is incomplete. V and J calls and clone size are as listed in that table; D and trimming were resolved from the DNA. Of some 160,000 clones listed, 65% to 85% are singletons. This CDR3 spans 14 amino acids. Germline assignment: CDR1 LNHDA and CDR2 SQIVND (reference sequence). Unmatched junction bases numbered 13, after V lost 3 bases and J lost 12 bases. The receptor comes from a woman of 80 years or more with acute or convalescent COVID-19. The chain links TRBV19 to TRBJ1-2; 7 nucleotides agree with TRBD1. The sequencing input was peripheral blood. CDR3 sequence reads: CASSIQGSQGSHTF. CDR3 nucleotides: TGTGCCAGTAGTATCCAGGGATCACAGGGGTCCCACACCTTC.